The entry below describes one TCR beta chain. This sample was included in a study of blood T cell repertoires in COVID-19. As for the study in general: Sample material is recorded as cDNA or gDNA derived from T cells, B-cell-depleted T cells, or PBMCs.

CDR1 is SEHNR, CDR2 FQNEAQ, per germline (reference sequence). V was clipped by 0 bases and J by 5 bases; unmatched bases: 2. The CDR3 has 15 amino acids. TCRdb's table, derived via immunoSEQ multiplex PCR, lists solely in-frame clones and lacks some. The sample lists roughly 500,000 clones; 88% were seen once. This clonotype was sampled from a woman aged 40 to 50 who had recovered from COVID-19. This chain joins TRBV7-9 and TRBJ2-2, with 8 nucleotides matching TRBD2. Sequenced material: PBMCs or T cells enriched from blood (not recorded which). This CDR3 reads CASSLAASGTGELFF. The CDR3 nucleotides read TGTGCCAGCAGCTTAGCGGCTAGCGGGACCGGGGAGCTGTTTTTT.